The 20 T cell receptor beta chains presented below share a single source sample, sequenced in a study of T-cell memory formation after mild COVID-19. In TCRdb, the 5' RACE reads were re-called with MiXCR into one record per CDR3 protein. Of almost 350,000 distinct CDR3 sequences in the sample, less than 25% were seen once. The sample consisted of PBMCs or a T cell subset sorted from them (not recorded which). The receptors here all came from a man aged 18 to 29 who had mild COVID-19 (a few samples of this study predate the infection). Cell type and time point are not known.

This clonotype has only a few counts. CDR3 sequence: CASSLYPLNTEAFF. CDR3 in DNA: TGTGCCAGCAGCTTGTATCCTTTGAACACTGAAGCTTTCTTT. This chain joins TRBV5-5 and TRBJ1-1; D unresolved. Trimming took off 1 base at V and 0 bases at J, with 7 bases between the two ends. Per the germline V gene, CDR1 is SGHKS and CDR2 is YYEKEE (reference sequence). This CDR3 comprises 14 residues.

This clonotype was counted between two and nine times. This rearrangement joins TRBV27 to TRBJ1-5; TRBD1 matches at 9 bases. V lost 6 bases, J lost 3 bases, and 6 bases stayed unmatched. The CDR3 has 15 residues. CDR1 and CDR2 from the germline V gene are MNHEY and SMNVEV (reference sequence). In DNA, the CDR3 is TGTGCCAGCAGGACACAGGGGGCATACAATCAGCCCCAGCATTTT. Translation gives CASRTQGAYNQPQHF.

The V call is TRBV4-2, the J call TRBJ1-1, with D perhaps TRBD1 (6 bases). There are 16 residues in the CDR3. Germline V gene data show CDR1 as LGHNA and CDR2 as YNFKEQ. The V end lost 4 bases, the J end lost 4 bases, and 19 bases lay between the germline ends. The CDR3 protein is CASSPRYREGSTEAFF. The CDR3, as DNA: TGTGCCAGCAGCCCGAGATACAGGGAGGGGAGCACTGAAGCTTTCTTT.

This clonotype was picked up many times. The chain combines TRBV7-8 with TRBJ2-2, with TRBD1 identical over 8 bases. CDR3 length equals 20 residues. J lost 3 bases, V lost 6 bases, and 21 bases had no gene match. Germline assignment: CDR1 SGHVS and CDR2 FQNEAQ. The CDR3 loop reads CASRLRTGRGLRLDTGELFF. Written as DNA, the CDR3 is TGTGCCAGCAGATTAAGAACAGGCAGGGGGCTGCGTTTAGACACCGGGGAGCTGTTTTTT.

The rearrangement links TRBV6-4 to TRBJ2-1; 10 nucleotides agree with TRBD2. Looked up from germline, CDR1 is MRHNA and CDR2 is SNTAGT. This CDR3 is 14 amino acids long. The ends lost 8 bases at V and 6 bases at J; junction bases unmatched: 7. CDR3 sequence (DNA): TGTGCCAGCTCGGCTAGCGGGGGTCGCAATGAGCAGTTCTTC. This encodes CASSASGGRNEQFF.

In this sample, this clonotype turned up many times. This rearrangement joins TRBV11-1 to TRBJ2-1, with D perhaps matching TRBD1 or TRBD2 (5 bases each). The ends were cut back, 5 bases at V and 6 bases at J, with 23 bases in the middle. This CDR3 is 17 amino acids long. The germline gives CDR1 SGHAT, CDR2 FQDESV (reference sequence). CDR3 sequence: CASSLGPSGTDLNEQFF. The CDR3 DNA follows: TGTGCCAGCAGCCTTGGACCCTCCGGGACGGACCTCAATGAGCAGTTCTTC.

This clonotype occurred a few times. CDR3 sequence reads: CASSPGTLPPSTDTQYF. The CDR3 region has the DNA TGTGCCAGCAGCCCCGGGACTCTTCCTCCTAGCACAGATACGCAGTATTTT. The genes are TRBV7-3 and TRBJ2-3, with D perhaps matching TRBD2 (6 bases). The germline CDR1 and CDR2 sequences are SGHTA and FQGTGA. The CDR3 spans 17 residues. Trimming left V 5 bases short and J 0 bases short, with 18 bases between.

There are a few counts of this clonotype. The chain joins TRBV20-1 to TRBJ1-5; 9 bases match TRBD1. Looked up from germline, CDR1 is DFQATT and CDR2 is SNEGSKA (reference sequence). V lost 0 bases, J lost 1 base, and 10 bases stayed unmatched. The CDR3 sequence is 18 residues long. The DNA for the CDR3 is TGCAGTGCTAGAGACATTCCGGGACAGGGTATGAGCAATCAGCCCCAGCATTTT. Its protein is CSARDIPGQGMSNQPQHF.

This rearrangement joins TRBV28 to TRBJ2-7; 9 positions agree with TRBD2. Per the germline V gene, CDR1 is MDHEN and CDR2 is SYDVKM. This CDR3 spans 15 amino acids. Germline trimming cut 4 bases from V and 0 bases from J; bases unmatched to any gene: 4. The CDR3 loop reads CASSSSGASSYEQYV. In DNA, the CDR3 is TGTGCCAGCAGTTCTAGCGGGGCGAGCTCCTACGAGCAGTACGTC.

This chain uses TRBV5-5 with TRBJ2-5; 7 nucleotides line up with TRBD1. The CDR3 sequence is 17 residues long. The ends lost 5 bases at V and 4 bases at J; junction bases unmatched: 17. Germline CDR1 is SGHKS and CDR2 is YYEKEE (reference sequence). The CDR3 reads CASSFDRVKVGGETQYF. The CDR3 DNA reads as TGTGCCAGCAGTTTTGACAGGGTGAAGGTGGGTGGAGAGACCCAGTACTTC. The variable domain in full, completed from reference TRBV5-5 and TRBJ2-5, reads DAGVTQSPTHLIKTRGQQVTLRCSPISGHKSVSWYQQVLGQGPQFIFQYYEKEERGRGNFPDRFSARQFPNYSSELNVNALLLGDSALYLCASSFDRVKVGGETQYFGPGTRLLVL.

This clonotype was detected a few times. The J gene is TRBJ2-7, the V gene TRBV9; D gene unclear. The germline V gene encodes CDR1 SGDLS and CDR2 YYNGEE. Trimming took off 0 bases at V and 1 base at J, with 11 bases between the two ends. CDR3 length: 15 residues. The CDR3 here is CASSVGADSSYEQYV. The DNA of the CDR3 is TGTGCCAGCAGCGTAGGAGCTGACTCTTCCTACGAGCAGTACGTC.

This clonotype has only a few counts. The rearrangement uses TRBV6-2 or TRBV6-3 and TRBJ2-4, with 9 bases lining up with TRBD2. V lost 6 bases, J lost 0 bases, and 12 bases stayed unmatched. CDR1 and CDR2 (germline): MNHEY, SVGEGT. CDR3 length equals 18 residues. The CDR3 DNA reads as TGTGCCAGCAGCCTTGGGACTAGCCGAAGCTTAGCCAAAAACATTCAGTACTTC. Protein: CASSLGTSRSLAKNIQYF.

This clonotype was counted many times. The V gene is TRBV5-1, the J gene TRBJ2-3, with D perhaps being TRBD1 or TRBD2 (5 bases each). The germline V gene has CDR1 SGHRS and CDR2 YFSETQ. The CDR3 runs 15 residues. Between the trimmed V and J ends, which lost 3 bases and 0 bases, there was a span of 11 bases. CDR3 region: CASSYGGVSTDTQYF. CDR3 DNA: TGCGCCAGCAGCTATGGGGGAGTTAGCACAGATACGCAGTATTTT.

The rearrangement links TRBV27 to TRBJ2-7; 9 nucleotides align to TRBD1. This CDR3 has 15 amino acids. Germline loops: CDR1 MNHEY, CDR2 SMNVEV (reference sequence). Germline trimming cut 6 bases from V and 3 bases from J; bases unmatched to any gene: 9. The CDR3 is CASSPGTGSFYEQYF. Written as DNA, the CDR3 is TGTGCCAGCAGCCCTGGGACAGGGTCCTTCTACGAGCAGTACTTC.

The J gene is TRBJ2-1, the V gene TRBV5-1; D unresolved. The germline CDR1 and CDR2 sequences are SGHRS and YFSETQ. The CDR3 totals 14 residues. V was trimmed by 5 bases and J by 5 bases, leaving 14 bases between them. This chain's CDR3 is CASRGAGQDNEQFF. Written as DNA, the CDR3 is TGCGCCAGCAGAGGAGCAGGCCAGGACAATGAGCAGTTCTTC.

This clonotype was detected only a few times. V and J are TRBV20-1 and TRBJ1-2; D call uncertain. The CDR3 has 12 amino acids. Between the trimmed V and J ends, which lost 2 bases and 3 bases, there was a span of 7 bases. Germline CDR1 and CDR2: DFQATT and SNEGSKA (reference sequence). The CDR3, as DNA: TGCAGTGCTAGACCTAGAGACTATGGCTACACCTTC. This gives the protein CSARPRDYGYTF.

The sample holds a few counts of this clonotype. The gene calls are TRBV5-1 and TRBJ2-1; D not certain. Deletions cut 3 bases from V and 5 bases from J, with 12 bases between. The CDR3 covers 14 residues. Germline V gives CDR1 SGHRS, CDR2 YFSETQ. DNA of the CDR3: TGCGCCAGCAGCTGGGCCGGGCCCCACAATGAGCAGTTCTTC. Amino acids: CASSWAGPHNEQFF.

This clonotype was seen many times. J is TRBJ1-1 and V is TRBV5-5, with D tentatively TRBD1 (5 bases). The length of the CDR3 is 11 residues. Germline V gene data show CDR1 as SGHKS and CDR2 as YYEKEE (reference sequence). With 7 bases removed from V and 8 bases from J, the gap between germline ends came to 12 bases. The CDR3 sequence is CASGRGGEAFF. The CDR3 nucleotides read TGTGCCAGCGGAAGGGGTGGGGAAGCTTTCTTT.

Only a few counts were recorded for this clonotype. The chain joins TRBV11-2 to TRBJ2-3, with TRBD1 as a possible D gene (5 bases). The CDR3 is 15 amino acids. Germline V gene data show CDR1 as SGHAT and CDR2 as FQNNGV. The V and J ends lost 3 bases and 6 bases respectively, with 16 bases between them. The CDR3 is CASSFVIGVWDTQYF. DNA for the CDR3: TGTGCCAGCAGCTTTGTTATAGGGGTTTGGGATACGCAGTATTTT.

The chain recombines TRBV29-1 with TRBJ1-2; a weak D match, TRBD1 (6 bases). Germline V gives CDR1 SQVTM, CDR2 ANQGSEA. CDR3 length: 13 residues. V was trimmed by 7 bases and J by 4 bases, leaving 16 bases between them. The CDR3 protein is CSGWIGGGYGYTF. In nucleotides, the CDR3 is TGCAGCGGTTGGATAGGGGGTGGCTATGGCTACACCTTC.